Given below is one T cell receptor (beta chain) in context. J was trimmed by 7 bases and V by 4 bases; bases with no gene match: 6. The CDR3 has 13 amino acids. CDR1 and CDR2 from the germline V gene are KGHSH and LQKENI. Generated by immunoSEQ multiplex PCR, the TCRdb table keeps only in-frame clones and is missing some. The sample has over 200,000 clones, roughly 91% seen once. This sample was taken from a study of blood T cell repertoires in COVID-19. Study summary: Sample material is recorded as cDNA or gDNA derived from T cells, B-cell-depleted T cells, or PBMCs.

Categorization into cohorts depended on clinical history that participants reported. The chain joins TRBV18 to TRBJ1-2; 7 positions agree with TRBD1. The TCR comes from a man aged 35-49 years who had recovered from COVID-19. Input material: PBMCs or T cells enriched from blood (not recorded which). CDR3 in DNA: TGTGCCAGCTCACACACAGGGGATCGTGGCTACACCTTC. Encoded protein: CASSHTGDRGYTF.